Only a few counts were recorded for the clone carrying this TCR beta chain. The sample holds other DNA sequences that translate to the same CDR3. TCRB transcripts that were expressed got sequenced, as all of the isolated RNA had been reverse transcribed. Repertoires were generated with immunoSEQ multiplex PCR, while TCRdb's copy carries only in-frame clones and drops some. The sample holds approximately 300,000 clones, approximately 9.9% seen once. V lost 0 bases and J lost 4; bases outside the gene matches: 3. The CDR3 has 14 amino acids. The germline V gene encodes CDR1 SGHRS and CDR2 YFSETQ. The data originate from a study of beta chain features in type 1 diabetes. Sorting gave populations that all exceeded 98% purity.

Sequenced material: naive CD4+ T cells from blood. The rearrangement links TRBV5-1 to TRBJ2-7; TRBD2 aligns across 8 bases. This sequence was found in a woman between 25 and 40 years old in good health. This chain's CDR3 is CASSLASGSYEQYF. In nucleotides, the CDR3 is TGCGCCAGCAGCTTGGCCAGCGGGAGTTACGAGCAGTACTTC.